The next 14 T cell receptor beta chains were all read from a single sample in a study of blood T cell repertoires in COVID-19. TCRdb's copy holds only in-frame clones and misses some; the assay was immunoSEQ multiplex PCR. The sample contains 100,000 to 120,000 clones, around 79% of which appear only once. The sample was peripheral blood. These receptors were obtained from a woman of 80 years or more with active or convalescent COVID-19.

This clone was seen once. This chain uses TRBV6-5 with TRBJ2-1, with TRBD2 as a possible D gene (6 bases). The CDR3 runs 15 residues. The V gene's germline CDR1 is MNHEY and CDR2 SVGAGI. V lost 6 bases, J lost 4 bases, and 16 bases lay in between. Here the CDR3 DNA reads TGTGCCAGCAGGGTACGGGAGAACTCTTACAATGAGCAGTTCTTC. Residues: CASRVRENSYNEQFF.

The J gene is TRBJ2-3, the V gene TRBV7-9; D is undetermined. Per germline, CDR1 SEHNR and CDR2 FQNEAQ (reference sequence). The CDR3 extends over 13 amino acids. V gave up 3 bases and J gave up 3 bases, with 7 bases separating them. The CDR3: CASSFSRTDTQYF. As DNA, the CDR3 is TGTGCCAGCAGCTTTTCTAGGACAGATACGCAGTATTTT.

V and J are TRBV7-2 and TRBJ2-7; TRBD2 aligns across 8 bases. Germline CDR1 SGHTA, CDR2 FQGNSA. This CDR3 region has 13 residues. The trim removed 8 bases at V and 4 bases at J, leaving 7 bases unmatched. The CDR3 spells CASRGSGSYEQYF. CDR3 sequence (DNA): TGTGCCAGCCGGGGAAGCGGGAGTTACGAGCAGTACTTC.

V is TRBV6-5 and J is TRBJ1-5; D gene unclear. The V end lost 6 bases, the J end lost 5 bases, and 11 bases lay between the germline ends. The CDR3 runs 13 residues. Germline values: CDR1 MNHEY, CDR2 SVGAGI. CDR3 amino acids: CASRTTEYQPQHF. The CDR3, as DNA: TGTGCCAGCAGGACCACAGAATATCAGCCCCAGCATTTT.

Here the CDR3 DNA reads TGTGCCAGCAGCTGGCGGCCATTGAGTACAGATACGCAGTATTTT. Its protein is CASSWRPLSTDTQYF. V gene TRBV5-8 combines with J gene TRBJ2-3; D not certain. This CDR3 has 15 amino acids. V was trimmed by 3 bases and J by 3 bases, leaving 14 bases between them. Germline V gene lookup returns CDR1 SGHTS and CDR2 YDEGEE.

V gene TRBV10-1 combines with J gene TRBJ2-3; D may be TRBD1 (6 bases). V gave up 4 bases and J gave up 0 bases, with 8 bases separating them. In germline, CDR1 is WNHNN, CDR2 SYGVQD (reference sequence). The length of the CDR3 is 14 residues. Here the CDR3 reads CASSGQVSTDTQYF. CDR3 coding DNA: TGCGCCAGCAGTGGACAGGTCAGCACAGATACGCAGTATTTT.

The CDR3 coding sequence is TGTGCCAGCAGCAAAGTACAGGGGGTCCTGACTTTC. It specifies CASSKVQGVLTF. The chain couples TRBV9 to TRBJ2-6, with TRBD1 matching 7 bases. V lost 4 bases and J lost 13; bases outside the gene matches: 5. Germline values: CDR1 SGDLS, CDR2 YYNGEE. CDR3 size: 12 residues.

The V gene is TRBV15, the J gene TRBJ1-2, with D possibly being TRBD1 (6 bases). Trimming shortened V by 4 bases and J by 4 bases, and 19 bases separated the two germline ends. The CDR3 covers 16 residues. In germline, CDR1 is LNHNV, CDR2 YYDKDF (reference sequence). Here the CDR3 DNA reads TGTGCCACCAGCATACAACAGGGCGAAAGCAGCTATGGCTACACCTTC. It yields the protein CATSIQQGESSYGYTF.

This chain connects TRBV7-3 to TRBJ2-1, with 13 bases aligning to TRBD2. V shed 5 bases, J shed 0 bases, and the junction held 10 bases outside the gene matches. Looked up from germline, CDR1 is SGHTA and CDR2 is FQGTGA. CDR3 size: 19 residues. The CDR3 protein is CASSPGTSGIGSSYNEQFF. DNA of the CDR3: TGTGCCAGCAGCCCCGGGACTAGCGGGATTGGGAGCTCCTACAATGAGCAGTTCTTC.

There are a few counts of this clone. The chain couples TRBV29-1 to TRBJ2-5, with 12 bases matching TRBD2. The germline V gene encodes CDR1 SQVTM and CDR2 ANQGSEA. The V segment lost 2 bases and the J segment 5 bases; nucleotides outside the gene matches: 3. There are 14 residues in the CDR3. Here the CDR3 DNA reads TGCAGCGTTGAACGGACTAGCGGGACGGAGACCCAGTACTTC. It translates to CSVERTSGTETQYF.

For the CDR3, the DNA is TGTGCCAGCAGTTTTTTAGCGGGGGTCCTCCTCGAGCAGTACTTC. This translates into CASSFLAGVLLEQYF. The genes are TRBV6-2 or TRBV6-3 and TRBJ2-7; TRBD2 matches 9 bases. The germline CDR1 and CDR2 sequences are MNHEY and SVGEGT. The CDR3 extends over 15 amino acids. With V trimmed by 4 bases and J by 6 bases, 10 bases remained unmatched.

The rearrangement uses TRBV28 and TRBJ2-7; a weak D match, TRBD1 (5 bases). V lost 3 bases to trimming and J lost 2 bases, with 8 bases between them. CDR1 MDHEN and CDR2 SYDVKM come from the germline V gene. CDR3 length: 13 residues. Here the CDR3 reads CASSFQGPYEQYF. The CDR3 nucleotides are TGTGCCAGCAGTTTCCAGGGCCCCTACGAGCAGTACTTC. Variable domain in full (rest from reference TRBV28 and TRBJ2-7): DVKVTQSSRYLVKRTGEKVFLECVQDMDHENMFWYRQDPGLGLRLIYFSYDVKMKEKGDIPEGYSVSREKKERFSLILESASTNQTSMYLCASSFQGPYEQYFGPGTRLTVT.

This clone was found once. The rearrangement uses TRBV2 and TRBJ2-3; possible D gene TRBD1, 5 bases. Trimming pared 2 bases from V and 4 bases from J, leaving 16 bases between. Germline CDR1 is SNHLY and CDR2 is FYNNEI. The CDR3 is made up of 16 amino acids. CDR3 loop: CASSELGQGFPDTQYF. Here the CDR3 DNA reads TGTGCCAGCAGTGAACTTGGTCAGGGCTTCCCAGATACGCAGTATTTT.

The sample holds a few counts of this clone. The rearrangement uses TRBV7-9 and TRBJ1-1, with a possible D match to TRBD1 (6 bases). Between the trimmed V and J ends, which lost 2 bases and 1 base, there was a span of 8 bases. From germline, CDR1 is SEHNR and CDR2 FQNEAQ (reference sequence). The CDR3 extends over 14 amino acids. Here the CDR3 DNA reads TGTGCCAGCAGCTTACCAGGGGAGAACACTGAAGCTTTCTTT. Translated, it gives CASSLPGENTEAFF.